The clone carrying this TCR beta chain was seen once. Its antigen is unidentified. The sample originates from a study of OX40 agonist ivuxolimab in advanced cancers. Study-wide background: It was ivuxolimab, an agonistic anti-OX40 (CD134) antibody, that patients were treated with.

Regarding the study as a whole: Some of the lowest clonal expansion was seen in partial responders at 0.1-3.0 mg/kg.

The assay was immunoSEQ multiplex PCR, and TCRdb's table has in-frame clones only and misses some. This sample yields 80,000 to 85,000 clones, of which about 86% are seen a single time; roughly 6% belongs to the top ten. Individuals having autoimmune disease history or systemic immunosuppression were not enrolled. Blood draws occurred at baseline, cycle 4 day 1, and cycle 7 day 1. This CDR3 is 12 amino acids long. V lost 5 bases and J 11 bases, leaving 15 bases between the germline ends. Germline V CDR1 and CDR2: SGHDN, FVKESK. This TCR derives from an adult with an advanced solid tumor such as melanoma, head and neck, liver or kidney cancer. Specimen: CD4+ or CD8+ T cells sorted from blood, collected in a trial of the OX40 agonist ivuxolimab. This chain links TRBV14 with TRBJ1-1; no reliable D call. CDR3 amino acids: CASSETLSVAFF. DNA for the CDR3: TGTGCCAGCAGCGAAACACTCTCTGTTGCTTTCTTT.